This TCR beta chain emerged from a study of blood T cells in healthy people across ages. Whenever a sample was processed, at least 6.5 million PBMCs were isolated. It was with a sample-barcoded 5' primer and a J-beta primer mix that a second PCR of about 7 to 12 cycles was run. TCRdb independently ran MiXCR on the 5' RACE reads; one entry per CDR3 protein. This sample carries roughly 900,000 distinct CDR3 sequences, about 30% of them seen once, and the ten largest clones take roughly a sixth. CDR1 is GTSNPN, CDR2 SVGIG, per germline (reference sequence). This CDR3 is 17 amino acids long. J gave up 5 bases and V 4 bases, and 10 bases lay outside the gene matches.

The chain couples TRBV30 to TRBJ2-3, with 15 bases aligning to TRBD2. This sequence originates from a woman older than 75 in good health. Sequences were obtained from blood. Written as DNA, the CDR3 is TGTGCCTGGACAAGACAGCGGACTAGCGGGGGGGTAGATACGCAGTATTTT. Translated: CAWTRQRTSGGVDTQYF.